In its sample, the clone carrying this T cell receptor beta chain was seen many times. MiXCR was run by TCRdb on the RT-PCR reads, yielding one entry per CDR3 protein. Among some 960,000 distinct CDR3 sequences listed, roughly 18% were seen once. This record belongs to a study of patients and donors after allogeneic stem cell transplantation. V lost 5 bases and J 8 bases, leaving 15 bases between the germline ends. Germline V gene data show CDR1 as SNHLY and CDR2 as FYNNEI. The CDR3 totals 13 residues. Sequencing input: blood, either unsorted or a sorted T cell fraction (not recorded which). The clonotype originates from a human donor who was either an allogeneic HSCT recipient or a stem cell or donor lymphocyte infusion donor (not recorded which). It is not recorded whose cells these are; they may come from a transplant donor. The chain recombines TRBV2 with TRBJ1-2; D uncertain. CDR3 in amino acids: CASSPGKSLGYTF. The CDR3, as DNA: TGTGCCAGCAGTCCGGGAAAGAGCTTAGGCTACACCTTC.